Following are 12 T cell receptor beta chains from one sample sequenced in a study of CD8 T cells in ankylosing spondylitis. TCRdb redid the calling of the 5' RACE reads with MiXCR, one entry per CDR3 protein. The sample carries roughly 260,000 distinct CDR3 sequences, roughly 20% recorded once. Sequencing was carried out using blood, either unsorted or a sorted T cell fraction (not recorded which). The receptors originated from a male donor with ankylosing spondylitis or in good health (not recorded which).

Concerning this clonotype itself: A much larger clone is a single base away; this may be a read error. The chain combines TRBV5-1 with TRBJ2-3; the D is unclear. From germline, CDR1 is SGHRS and CDR2 YFSETQ. The CDR3 consists of 16 residues. The CDR3 DNA follows: TGCGCCAACAGCTTGGGTGCTTCTTCTAGCACAGATACGCAGTATTTT. It specifies CANSLGASSSTDTQYF. The complete variable domain, with remaining parts taken from reference TRBV5-1 and TRBJ2-3, reads KAGVTQTPRYLIKTRGQQVTLSCSPISGHRSVSWYQQTPGQGLQFLFEYFSETQRNKGNFPGRFSGRQFSNSRSEMNVSTLELGDSALYLCANSLGASSSTDTQYFGPGTRLTVL.

The V and J genes are TRBV27 and TRBJ2-1; 9 bases are a match to TRBD2. Trimming took 2 bases from V and 9 from J; bases not matched to a gene: 14. Germline lookup yields CDR1 MNHEY and CDR2 SMNVEV (reference sequence). This CDR3 is 17 amino acids long. The CDR3, as DNA: TGTGCCAGCAGTTTAGCCCCTCTAGCGGGACCACGTGGTGAGCAGTTCTTC. Translation: CASSLAPLAGPRGEQFF.

Only a few counts were recorded for this clonotype. CDR3 in amino acids: CAISPGQVNEKLFF. For the CDR3, the DNA is TGTGCCATCAGTCCGGGACAAGTAAATGAAAAACTGTTTTTT. V gene TRBV10-3 combines with J gene TRBJ1-4, with D maybe TRBD1 (6 bases). The germline V gene encodes CDR1 ENHRY and CDR2 SYGVKD. The CDR3 spans 14 residues. The V and J ends lost 5 bases and 5 bases respectively, with 12 bases between them.

This clonotype was detected only a few times. The rearrangement uses TRBV3-1 and TRBJ2-1; D perhaps matches TRBD2 (6 bases). The CDR3 length is 14 residues. Trimming stripped 1 base from V and 4 bases from J, with 8 bases between. CDR1 and CDR2 (germline): LGHDT, YNNKEL (reference sequence). CDR3 coding DNA: TGTGCCAGCAGCCAAGGGGGACTTTACAATGAGCAGTTCTTC. It specifies CASSQGGLYNEQFF.

A few counts support this clonotype. J is TRBJ2-1 and V is TRBV25-1; D might be TRBD1 (6 bases). Germline loops: CDR1 MGHDK, CDR2 SYGVNS. The V end was cut by 7 bases, the J end by 6 bases, with 16 bases between. The CDR3 is made up of 14 amino acids. The CDR3 DNA reads as TGTGCCAGCACCGTTGGGGGCCTTGGCAATGAGCAGTTCTTC. It yields the protein CASTVGGLGNEQFF. The full variable domain, its missing parts supplied by reference TRBV25-1 and TRBJ2-1, is EADIYQTPRYLVIGTGKKITLECSQTMGHDKMYWYQQDPGMELHLIHYSYGVNSTEKGDLSSESTVSRIRTEHFPLTLESARPSHTSQYLCASTVGGLGNEQFFGPGTRLTVL.

This clonotype turned up a few times. V usage is TRBV5-1 and J usage is TRBJ2-7; the match to TRBD2 covers 7 bases. The CDR3 has 15 residues. V trimming: 4 bases; J trimming: 3 bases; junction bases outside the gene matches: 10. CDR1 SGHRS and CDR2 YFSETQ come from the germline V gene. CDR3: CASSPGTNLIYEQYV. The DNA for the CDR3 is TGCGCCAGCAGCCCGGGGACTAACCTAATCTACGAGCAGTACGTC.

This clonotype was seen ten or more times. The chain employs TRBV27 and TRBJ1-6, with D hard to call. The CDR3 length is 14 residues. Deletions cut 2 bases from V and 4 bases from J, with 6 bases between. Looked up from germline, CDR1 is MNHEY and CDR2 is SMNVEV (reference sequence). The CDR3 DNA reads TGTGCCAGCAGTTTAGAAGGGTATAATTCACCCCTCCACTTT. It is translated as CASSLEGYNSPLHF.

This chain joins TRBV5-1 and TRBJ2-2, with D tentatively TRBD1 (5 bases). The CDR3 covers 16 residues. CDR1 is SGHRS and CDR2 is YFSETQ in the germline V gene. Trimming stripped 0 bases from V and 3 bases from J, with 12 bases between. In DNA form, the CDR3 reads TGCGCCAGCAGCTTGGTAGGCAGGGCGGACACCGGGGAGCTGTTTTTT. As protein: CASSLVGRADTGELFF.

This chain connects TRBV5-1 to TRBJ1-6; 7 bases align to TRBD1. V lost 4 bases to trimming and J lost 9 bases; unmatched junction nucleotides: 7. The CDR3 is 14 residues long. Germline-derived CDR1 and CDR2 are SGHRS and YFSETQ. The CDR3 bases are TGCGCCAGCAGCCTCAGACAGGGAAGTTCACCCCTCCACTTT. Amino acids: CASSLRQGSSPLHF.

This clonotype appeared a single time. This rearrangement joins TRBV5-1 to TRBJ2-5; D is possibly TRBD1 or TRBD2 (5 bases each). The ends were cut back, 4 bases at V and 2 bases at J, with 18 bases in the middle. CDR1 and CDR2 (germline): SGHRS, YFSETQ. The CDR3 loop spans 16 amino acids. The CDR3 spells CASSPVRGGGQETQYF. CDR3 bases: TGCGCCAGCAGCCCGGTACGGGGCGGTGGGCAAGAGACCCAGTACTTC.

The V and J genes are TRBV28 and TRBJ1-1; possibly TRBD1 for D (5 bases). Germline V gene lookup returns CDR1 MDHEN and CDR2 SYDVKM. Trimming removed 3 bases from V and 0 bases from J, with 11 bases in between. The CDR3 is made up of 15 amino acids. The CDR3 here is CASSFRGVMNTEAFF. CDR3 DNA: TGTGCCAGCAGTTTCCGGGGGGTCATGAACACTGAAGCTTTCTTT.

This clonotype appeared a few times. CDR3 nucleotide sequence: TGTGCCAGCAGCTTAGGGCGCAACCCACAAGAGACCCAGTACTTC. This encodes CASSLGRNPQETQYF. The chain uses TRBV7-2 and TRBJ2-5, with D uncertain. The V gene lost 1 base and the J gene lost 2 bases, with 11 bases spanning the gap. Germline-derived CDR1 and CDR2 are SGHTA and FQGNSA. The CDR3 contains 15 residues.